This T cell receptor beta chain was sequenced for a study of cytomegalovirus exposure and HLA in healthy donors. Concerning this clone: Its antigen remains unknown.

Whole-study findings and limits: Altogether, 170 or so TCR beta chains were recorded as cytomegalovirus-associated.

The PCR had 60 Vbeta and 13 Jbeta primers. This table comes from immunoSEQ multiplex PCR, and its TCRdb copy is limited to in-frame clones, with some not included. The sample includes approximately 110,000 clones. The receptor was derived from a man aged 35 to 55 in good health and CMV-seronegative. The sequenced sample was PBMCs.

The CDR3 DNA sequence: TGCGCCAGCAGCTCGGGAGGGCCGGGAGAGACCCAGTACTTC. This translates into CASSSGGPGETQYF. The V call is TRBV5-1, the J call TRBJ2-5; 8 bases line up with TRBD2. Germline trimming cut 3 bases from V and 4 bases from J; bases unmatched to any gene: 5. The CDR3 length is 14 residues. The germline V gene encodes CDR1 SGHRS and CDR2 YFSETQ.